The entry below describes one TCR beta chain. The assay was immunoSEQ multiplex PCR, and TCRdb's table has in-frame clones only and misses some. The sample lists hundreds of thousands of clones, roughly 86% occurring once. The V end was cut by 7 bases, the J end by 5 bases, with 18 bases between. Germline V gene lookup returns CDR1 MNHNY and CDR2 SVGAGI (reference sequence). The CDR3 spans 15 residues. Seattle patients were enrolled while actively infected and followed longitudinally. The data were obtained in a study of blood T cell repertoires in COVID-19. Overall study context: Donors in the United States, Italy and Spain gave samples during acute or convalescent COVID-19. Sources were T cells, B-cell-depleted T cells, or PBMCs; the material itself was cDNA or gDNA.

The V and J genes are TRBV6-6 and TRBJ1-5, with D hard to call. Sequencing was performed on peripheral blood. The TCR was taken from a woman in her twenties or thirties with COVID-19, enrolled during active disease. In DNA form, the CDR3 reads TGTGCCAGCACTCGACTGGGCGGGGTGGATCAGCCCCAGCATTTT. Translation: CASTRLGGVDQPQHF.